The present T cell receptor (beta chain) was sequenced within a study of blood T cell repertoires in COVID-19. Study details: Samples of COVID-19 (acute and convalescent) were obtained from the United States, Italy and Spain. T cells, B-cell-depleted T cells, or PBMCs provided the cDNA or gDNA that served as material.

The CDR3 has 15 residues. Trimming took off 0 bases at V and 0 bases at J, with 5 bases between the two ends. Germline values: CDR1 SGHAT, CDR2 FQNNGV. Original handling: Nucleated cell number was recorded as an estimate derived from reference gene primer amplification. Profiling relied on immunoSEQ multiplex PCR, and the TCRdb table lists in-frame clones only, not all of them. The DNA was the basis for D and trimming; V, J and clone size are from that table. This table has 90,000 to 120,000 clones, around four fifths appearing once. The material sequenced was peripheral blood. This chain links TRBV11-2 with TRBJ2-2; D gene unclear. The receptor was isolated from a man in his 60s with acute or convalescent COVID-19. The DNA for the CDR3 is TGTGCCAGCAGCTTAGAGCGGTCGAACACCGGGGAGCTGTTTTTT. As protein: CASSLERSNTGELFF.